The 4 T cell receptor beta chains listed next were all sequenced from one sample in a study of shared clonotypes between healthy human individuals. Naivety among CD8 cells was defined by CD45RO negativity and positive CCR7 selection, thereby excluding terminally differentiated effector memory CD45RA+ cells. TCRdb keeps only in-frame clones here, not all; method: immunoSEQ multiplex PCR. Among millions of clones listed, less than 95% were seen once. The source material was naive CD8+ T cells sorted from blood. These TCRs come from a man between 18 and 35 years old in good health.

The J gene is TRBJ2-2, the V gene TRBV7-6; D remains ambiguous. V lost 2 bases to trimming and J lost 6 bases, with 13 bases between them. The CDR3 has 15 residues. Per the germline V gene, CDR1 is SGHVS and CDR2 is FNYEAQ. CDR3 nucleotides: TGTGCCAGCAGCTTAAAACCGGCGATGGCCGGGGAGCTGTTTTTT. This codes for CASSLKPAMAGELFF.

The V call is TRBV2, the J call TRBJ2-1, with 11 bases fitting TRBD2. This CDR3 contains 14 residues. V was pared by 2 bases and J by 9 bases, with 3 bases of the junction left unmatched. Germline V lookup: CDR1 SNHLY, CDR2 FYNNEI. The CDR3 region has the DNA TGTGCCAGCAGTGAACCCCTAGCGGGAGGTGAGCAGTTCTTC. This encodes CASSEPLAGGEQFF. The whole variable domain, remainder taken from reference TRBV2 and TRBJ2-1, is EPEVTQTPSHQVTQMGQEVILRCVPISNHLYFYWYRQILGQKVEFLVSFYNNEISEKSEIFDDQFSVERPDGSNFTLKIRSTKLEDSAMYFCASSEPLAGGEQFFGPGTRLTVL.

The CDR3 nucleotides are TGCGCCAGCAGCAAGCTCATAGGCAGGGGGACTGAAGCTTTCTTT. It specifies CASSKLIGRGTEAFF. The gene calls are TRBV4-1 and TRBJ1-1, with 7 bases matching TRBD1. Germline CDR1 is MGHRA and CDR2 is YSYEKL. Trimming took 5 bases from V and 5 from J; bases not matched to a gene: 11. The CDR3 has 15 residues.

This chain links TRBV5-6 with TRBJ2-7, with 7 bases fitting TRBD1. The CDR3 loop spans 14 amino acids. V lost 3 bases to trimming and J lost 4 bases; unmatched junction nucleotides: 7. CDR1 is SGHDT, CDR2 YYEEEE, per germline. The CDR3 loop is CASSSQGIDYEQYF. In nucleotides, the CDR3 is TGTGCCAGCAGCTCACAGGGGATCGATTACGAGCAGTACTTC.